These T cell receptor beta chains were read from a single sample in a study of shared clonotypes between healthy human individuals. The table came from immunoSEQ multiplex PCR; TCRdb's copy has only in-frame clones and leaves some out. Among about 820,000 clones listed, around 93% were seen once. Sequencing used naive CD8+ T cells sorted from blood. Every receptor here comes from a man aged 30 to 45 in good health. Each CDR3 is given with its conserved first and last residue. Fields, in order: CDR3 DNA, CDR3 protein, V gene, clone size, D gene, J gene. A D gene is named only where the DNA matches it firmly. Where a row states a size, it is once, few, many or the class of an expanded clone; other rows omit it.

CDR3nt: TGTGCCAGCCGACCGCCCTCGTACAATGAGCAGTTCTTC
CDR3aa: CASRPPSYNEQFF
v_gene: TRBV7-2
abundance: .
d_gene: .
j_gene: TRBJ2-1

CDR3nt: TGTGCCAGCAGCCTCTTGGGGAACTCTGGGGCCAACGTCCTGACTTTC
CDR3aa: CASSLLGNSGANVLTF
v_gene: TRBV27
abundance: .
d_gene: .
j_gene: TRBJ2-6

CDR3nt: TGTGCCAGCAGTTACCAGGGCCAGATATACGAGCAGTACTTC
CDR3aa: CASSYQGQIYEQYF
v_gene: TRBV6-5
abundance: .
d_gene: .
j_gene: TRBJ2-7

CDR3nt: TGTGCCAGAAGCTTGTGGCCCTACGAGCAGTACTTC
CDR3aa: CARSLWPYEQYF
v_gene: TRBV5-3
abundance: .
d_gene: .
j_gene: TRBJ2-7

CDR3nt: TGTGCCTGGGGCTATAGCGGACGCACAGATACGCAGTATTTT
CDR3aa: CAWGYSGRTDTQYF
v_gene: TRBV30
abundance: .
d_gene: .
j_gene: TRBJ2-3

CDR3nt: TGCAGAGCGGGGTCCGGGGGGTACTTC
CDR3aa: CRAGSGGYF
v_gene: TRBV20-1
abundance: .
d_gene: TRBD2
j_gene: TRBJ2-7

CDR3nt: TGTGCCTGTACCCCGACTAGCGGGAGGGTAGATACGCAGTATTTT
CDR3aa: CACTPTSGRVDTQYF
v_gene: TRBV30
abundance: .
d_gene: TRBD2
j_gene: TRBJ2-3

CDR3nt: TGCGCCAGCAGCTGGCGGGGTACCAGCACCGGGGAGCTGTTTTTT
CDR3aa: CASSWRGTSTGELFF
v_gene: TRBV5-1
abundance: .
d_gene: .
j_gene: TRBJ2-2

CDR3nt: TGTGCCACCAGCAGGTTACGGACGAACACTGAAGCTTTCTTT
CDR3aa: CATSRLRTNTEAFF
v_gene: TRBV15
abundance: .
d_gene: .
j_gene: TRBJ1-1

CDR3nt: TGTGCCAGCAGTTGGGGGTTTAATCAGCCCCAGCATTTT
CDR3aa: CASSWGFNQPQHF
v_gene: TRBV6-5
abundance: .
d_gene: .
j_gene: TRBJ1-5

CDR3nt: TGTGCCAGCAGCCTAGCGGGGCACACCGGGGAGCTGTTTTTT
CDR3aa: CASSLAGHTGELFF
v_gene: TRBV5-6
abundance: .
d_gene: TRBD2
j_gene: TRBJ2-2

CDR3nt: TGCAGCGTTGGCGGGAGTCGACTTTACGAGCAGTACTTC
CDR3aa: CSVGGSRLYEQYF
v_gene: TRBV29-1
abundance: .
d_gene: TRBD2
j_gene: TRBJ2-7

CDR3nt: TGTGCCAGCAGTCCCGTGAAATCTGGGGCCAACGTCCTGACTTTC
CDR3aa: CASSPVKSGANVLTF
v_gene: TRBV28
abundance: once
d_gene: .
j_gene: TRBJ2-6

CDR3nt: TGTGCCAGCAGTCGCGGACAGGGATTGGACTTC
CDR3aa: CASSRGQGLDF
v_gene: TRBV9
abundance: once
d_gene: TRBD1
j_gene: TRBJ2-4

CDR3nt: TGTGCCAGCAGGCGACCCCCCGACGAGCAGTACTTC
CDR3aa: CASRRPPDEQYF
v_gene: TRBV7-9
abundance: .
d_gene: .
j_gene: TRBJ2-7

CDR3nt: TGTGCCAGCAGCTTTCTCCCTAACCCTGGGGGGTTCTTC
CDR3aa: CASSFLPNPGGFF
v_gene: TRBV7-8
abundance: .
d_gene: .
j_gene: TRBJ2-1

CDR3nt: TGCGCCAGCAGCCAAGATACTAGCGCGTCCTACGAGCAGTACTTC
CDR3aa: CASSQDTSASYEQYF
v_gene: TRBV4-1
abundance: .
d_gene: TRBD2
j_gene: TRBJ2-7

CDR3nt: TGTGCCAGCAGCCAAGGCGGGAGGTCCTACAATGAGCAGTTCTTC
CDR3aa: CASSQGGRSYNEQFF
v_gene: TRBV14
abundance: .
d_gene: TRBD2
j_gene: TRBJ2-1

CDR3nt: TGTGCCAGCTCAACCCCACGTCAGGATCTCCCCTACGAGCAGTACTTC
CDR3aa: CASSTPRQDLPYEQYF
v_gene: TRBV18
abundance: .
d_gene: .
j_gene: TRBJ2-7

CDR3nt: TGTGCCAGCAGCCGCGGGGGGAGCACAGATACGCAGTATTTT
CDR3aa: CASSRGGSTDTQYF
v_gene: TRBV13
abundance: .
d_gene: TRBD2
j_gene: TRBJ2-3

CDR3nt: TGTGCCAGCAGCGAGACACTCTCCTACGAGCAGTACTTC
CDR3aa: CASSETLSYEQYF
v_gene: TRBV14
abundance: .
d_gene: .
j_gene: TRBJ2-7

CDR3nt: TGTGCCAGCCAGGGGGTGTACACTGAAGCTTTCTTT
CDR3aa: CASQGVYTEAFF
v_gene: TRBV25-1
abundance: .
d_gene: TRBD1
j_gene: TRBJ1-1

CDR3nt: TGTGCCAGCAGCTTGCGTCGGGAACGGGCGAACACCGGGGAGCTGTTTTTT
CDR3aa: CASSLRRERANTGELFF
v_gene: TRBV7-2
abundance: .
d_gene: .
j_gene: TRBJ2-2

CDR3nt: TGTGCCAGCAGGGACTACTACGAGCAGTACTTC
CDR3aa: CASRDYYEQYF
v_gene: TRBV2
abundance: .
d_gene: .
j_gene: TRBJ2-7

CDR3nt: TGTGCCAGTAGTATAGCCCCAGGGGAGACTGAAGCTTTCTTT
CDR3aa: CASSIAPGETEAFF
v_gene: TRBV19
abundance: .
d_gene: .
j_gene: TRBJ1-1

CDR3nt: TGTGCCAGCACCCCAGGGTCAAAGCTCGGCTACACCTTC
CDR3aa: CASTPGSKLGYTF
v_gene: TRBV13
abundance: .
d_gene: .
j_gene: TRBJ1-2

CDR3nt: TGTGCCAGCAGCTTGGGAATACTGGGAAGCAATCAGCCCCAGCATTTT
CDR3aa: CASSLGILGSNQPQHF
v_gene: TRBV5-6
abundance: .
d_gene: .
j_gene: TRBJ1-5

CDR3nt: TGTGCCAGCAGCCCCCGTCCGGGACAGGTCCGAAACATTCAGTACTTC
CDR3aa: CASSPRPGQVRNIQYF
v_gene: TRBV11-2
abundance: .
d_gene: TRBD1
j_gene: TRBJ2-4

CDR3nt: TGTGCCAGCAGCTTAGATAGCTGGGAGATCTCCTACAATGAGCAGTTCTTC
CDR3aa: CASSLDSWEISYNEQFF
v_gene: TRBV11-2
abundance: .
d_gene: .
j_gene: TRBJ2-1

CDR3nt: TGTGCCAGCAGCCGGGACCTCTTTGAAAAACTGTTTTTT
CDR3aa: CASSRDLFEKLFF
v_gene: TRBV5-4
abundance: .
d_gene: .
j_gene: TRBJ1-4

CDR3nt: TGTGCCAGCAGTTTCTTACAGGGGGACACTGAAGCTTTCTTT
CDR3aa: CASSFLQGDTEAFF
v_gene: TRBV28
abundance: .
d_gene: TRBD1
j_gene: TRBJ1-1

CDR3nt: TGTGCCAGCAGTCAAACGGAGACAGGGGGTGCCGGGGAGCTGTTTTTT
CDR3aa: CASSQTETGGAGELFF
v_gene: TRBV27
abundance: .
d_gene: TRBD1
j_gene: TRBJ2-2

CDR3nt: TGTGCCAGCAGACTAGCGGGAGCCGTCAATGAGCAGTTCTTC
CDR3aa: CASRLAGAVNEQFF
v_gene: TRBV28
abundance: .
d_gene: TRBD2
j_gene: TRBJ2-1

CDR3nt: TGCAGCGTTTCGCCTAGCGGATCCTACAATGAGCAGTTCTTC
CDR3aa: CSVSPSGSYNEQFF
v_gene: TRBV29-1
abundance: .
d_gene: TRBD2
j_gene: TRBJ2-1

CDR3nt: TGTGCCAGCAGCCCGACAACTTACAATGAGCAGTTCTTC
CDR3aa: CASSPTTYNEQFF
v_gene: TRBV7-2
abundance: once
d_gene: .
j_gene: TRBJ2-1

CDR3nt: TGCGCCAGCAGTCCTAGCGGACACAAAACCGATAGCACAGATACGCAGTATTTT
CDR3aa: CASSPSGHKTDSTDTQYF
v_gene: TRBV4-1
abundance: .
d_gene: TRBD2
j_gene: TRBJ2-3

CDR3nt: TGTGCCAGCAGTTTTTCGAGACCACCCAGCTCCTACGAGCAGTACTTC
CDR3aa: CASSFSRPPSSYEQYF
v_gene: TRBV28
abundance: .
d_gene: .
j_gene: TRBJ2-7

CDR3nt: TGTGCCAGCAGTTACGAAGCGGGAGTGAGAGATACGCAGTATTTT
CDR3aa: CASSYEAGVRDTQYF
v_gene: TRBV6-5
abundance: .
d_gene: TRBD2
j_gene: TRBJ2-3

CDR3nt: TGTGCCAGCCGAGACCGGACGGCTGATGGCTACACCTTC
CDR3aa: CASRDRTADGYTF
v_gene: TRBV9
abundance: .
d_gene: .
j_gene: TRBJ1-2

CDR3nt: TGTGCCAGCAGTAGGGGGGATCCCAATCAGCCCCAGCATTTT
CDR3aa: CASSRGDPNQPQHF
v_gene: TRBV6-5
abundance: .
d_gene: .
j_gene: TRBJ1-5

CDR3nt: TGTGCCAGCAACGTAGGGGAAAGGGACACCGGGGAGCTGTTTTTT
CDR3aa: CASNVGERDTGELFF
v_gene: TRBV9
abundance: .
d_gene: .
j_gene: TRBJ2-2

CDR3nt: TGTGCCTCTGGAGGAAGCACAGATACGCAGTATTTT
CDR3aa: CASGGSTDTQYF
v_gene: TRBV11-1
abundance: .
d_gene: .
j_gene: TRBJ2-3

CDR3nt: TGTGCCAGCAGTGAAGCGACGGGAGTTAGCTACGAGCAGTACTTC
CDR3aa: CASSEATGVSYEQYF
v_gene: TRBV2
abundance: .
d_gene: .
j_gene: TRBJ2-7

CDR3nt: TGTGCCAGCTCACCAGAGAGGACCGTGCCTGAAGCTTTCTTT
CDR3aa: CASSPERTVPEAFF
v_gene: TRBV18
abundance: .
d_gene: .
j_gene: TRBJ1-1

CDR3nt: TGTGCCAGCAGCTTGGGACGGACTAGCGGGAGGAATACGCAGTATTTT
CDR3aa: CASSLGRTSGRNTQYF
v_gene: TRBV5-6
abundance: .
d_gene: TRBD2
j_gene: TRBJ2-3

CDR3nt: TGTGCCAGCAGTTTACTTGGGAATAGCAATCAGCCCCAGCATTTT
CDR3aa: CASSLLGNSNQPQHF
v_gene: TRBV27
abundance: .
d_gene: .
j_gene: TRBJ1-5

CDR3nt: TGTGCCAGCAGCTCAATGGACACATACACTGAAGCTTTCTTT
CDR3aa: CASSSMDTYTEAFF
v_gene: TRBV11-2
abundance: .
d_gene: .
j_gene: TRBJ1-1

CDR3nt: TGTGCCAGCAGTGAAGGGGGGACAGGGATCGAGCAGTACTTC
CDR3aa: CASSEGGTGIEQYF
v_gene: TRBV25-1
abundance: .
d_gene: TRBD1
j_gene: TRBJ2-7

CDR3nt: TGTGCCAGCAGCCCCATCACGCAGTATTTT
CDR3aa: CASSPITQYF
v_gene: TRBV9
abundance: .
d_gene: .
j_gene: TRBJ2-3

CDR3nt: TGCGCCAGCAGCACGTCACAGGGGGGTGGCACTGAAGCTTTCTTT
CDR3aa: CASSTSQGGGTEAFF
v_gene: TRBV5-1
abundance: .
d_gene: TRBD1
j_gene: TRBJ1-1

CDR3nt: TGCAGCGTTGATCTGGGGCTAGTAAGCACAGATACGCAGTATTTT
CDR3aa: CSVDLGLVSTDTQYF
v_gene: TRBV29-1
abundance: .
d_gene: .
j_gene: TRBJ2-3